This T cell receptor beta chain stems from a study of beta chain features in type 1 diabetes (dated by TCRdb to 2016 to 2018). About the full investigation: No differences in mean age, gender distribution, total cell number or subset yield were found between patients and healthy donors. In the study, TCRB repertoires of sorted circulating CD4+ T cell subsets from recently diagnosed type 1 diabetes patients were compared with those of matched healthy donors. A total of roughly 100 million sorted cells were examined across all samples, and a strong correlation was observed between cell number per subset and RNA yield. Naive and central memory subsets were obtained from all 30 or so donors, but regulatory and stem cell-like memory subsets were isolated from only 8 patients and about 8 healthy donors. General conclusions and limits of the study: Because small numbers of individuals were included in the HLA sub-analyses, any influence of HLA type on TCRB rearrangement was left unresolved. Because cDNA rather than genomic DNA was sequenced, highly expressing activated cells could have been over-represented, although no difference in activation and CD3 levels was found between groups. At VDJ recombination sites, patients with type 1 diabetes made fewer insertions and deleted more nucleotides, a pattern implying thymic rearrangement abnormalities. The naive, central memory and regulatory TCRB repertoires appeared to resemble one another more closely among patients than among healthy donors. Shorter templates might have been favored by PCR, but patient and control samples were amplified and corrected together, so both groups would have been affected equally by any skew. Type 1 diabetes patients showed a moderate but significant shortening of TCRB CDR3 length in all four CD4+ subsets.

All of the isolated RNA was reverse transcribed with the High Capacity cDNA Reverse Transcription Kit, so expressed TCRB transcripts were sequenced. For stem cell-like memory T cell samples, survey-depth immunoSEQ sequencing was used, averaging around 1 million total reads per sample. Sorted cells were lysed in RLT buffer and RNA was extracted with DNase-treated RNeasy Micro or Mini kits, depending on cell number. To prevent cross-contamination, every cell subset was processed on its own, while patient and healthy donor samples were processed together. Using the immunoSEQ multiplex PCR, TCRB sequences were amplified from cDNA into 87-bp fragments spanning the CDR3 region. The amplicons were sequenced using the Illumina HiSeq platform. For the original study's pipeline: Synthetic template baselines were used to correct PCR bias computationally, reads within Hamming distance 2 were collapsed, and singletons that could not be merged were discarded. Reads were aligned against IMGT to assign V, D and J genes, CDR3 length and insertions or deletions at six rearrangement sites. Clonotype counts were normalized to sorted cell number within each subset before computing true diversity and Gini coefficients with the tcR R package. The overlap coefficient, calculated on TCRB nucleotide sequences, was used to measure repertoire sharing. Held by TCRdb, this immuneACCESS table contains in-frame sequences only and omits some clones. Under half of the omission traces to an unresolved V gene where checked; the cause of the rest is unknown. D and trimming were read from the DNA, whereas the V and J calls and clone size are those reported in that table. The sample contains tens of thousands of clones, roughly 70% of them found a single time. The ten biggest clones cover around 1.1% of the sample.

Each donor gave one peripheral blood draw, averaging roughly 100 mL, which was collected into heparinised tubes. A BD FACSAria II was used to sort naive, central memory, regulatory and stem cell-like memory CD4+ T cells with a panel that included CD45RO, CCR7, CD25, CD127, CD95 and CD27. All sorted populations exceeded 98% purity. PBMCs were separated immediately by Lymphoprep density gradient centrifugation and were stained directly, without being cultured. So that batch effects would be minimized, each experiment stained and sorted samples in pairs, pairing one healthy donor with one patient. There are 18 amino acids in the CDR3, from cysteine to phenylalanine inclusive. The read is trimmed to its CDR3 DNA, 54 bases read in frame from base 1. The germline V gene specifies MDHEN as CDR1 and SYDVKM as CDR2. Relative to germline, V is 2 bases shorter and J is 4 bases shorter, with 22 bases between their ends.

Regarding this clone: Its antigen remains unidentified. No much larger clone exists at a distance of one base, and base qualities are not known.

Rearrangement joined TRBV28 to TRBJ2-3; a weak D assignment points to TRBD2 (6 bases agree). Input material: stem cell memory CD4+ T cells from blood. This sample's cell subset or site label indicates: stem cell-like memory CD4+ T cells. The TCR was taken from a woman between 35 and 50 years old with type 1 diabetes. DNA sequence: TGTGCCAGCAGTTTACTTGGGCGGGGCGGCCCCCAGGCAGATACGCAGTATTTT. This yields the protein CASSLLGRGGPQADTQYF.